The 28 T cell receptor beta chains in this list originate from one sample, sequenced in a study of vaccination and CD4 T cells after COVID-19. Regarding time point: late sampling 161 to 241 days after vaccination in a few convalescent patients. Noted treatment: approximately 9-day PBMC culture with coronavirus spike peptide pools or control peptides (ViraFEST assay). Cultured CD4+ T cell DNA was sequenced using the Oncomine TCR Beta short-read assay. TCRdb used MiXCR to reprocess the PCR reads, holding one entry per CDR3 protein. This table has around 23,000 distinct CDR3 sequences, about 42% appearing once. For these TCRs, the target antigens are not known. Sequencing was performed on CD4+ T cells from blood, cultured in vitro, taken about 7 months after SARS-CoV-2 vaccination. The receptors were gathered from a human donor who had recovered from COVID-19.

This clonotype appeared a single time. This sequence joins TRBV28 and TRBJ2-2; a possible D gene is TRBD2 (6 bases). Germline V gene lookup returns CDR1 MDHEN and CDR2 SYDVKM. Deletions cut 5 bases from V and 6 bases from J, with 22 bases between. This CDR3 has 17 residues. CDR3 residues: CASSPSGRGSKAGELFF. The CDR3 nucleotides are TGTGCCAGCAGTCCCTCGGGTCGGGGGTCGAAGGCCGGGGAGCTGTTTTTT.

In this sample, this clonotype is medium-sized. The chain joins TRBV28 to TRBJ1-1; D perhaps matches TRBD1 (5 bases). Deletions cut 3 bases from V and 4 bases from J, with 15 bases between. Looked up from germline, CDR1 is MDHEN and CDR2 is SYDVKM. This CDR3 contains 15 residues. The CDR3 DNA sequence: TGTGCCAGCAGTTTTATGGGCAGGGAAAGCACTGAAGCTTTCTTT. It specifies CASSFMGRESTEAFF. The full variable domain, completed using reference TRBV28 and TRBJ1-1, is DVKVTQSSRYLVKRTGEKVFLECVQDMDHENMFWYRQDPGLGLRLIYFSYDVKMKEKGDIPEGYSVSREKKERFSLILESASTNQTSMYLCASSFMGRESTEAFFGQGTRLTVV.

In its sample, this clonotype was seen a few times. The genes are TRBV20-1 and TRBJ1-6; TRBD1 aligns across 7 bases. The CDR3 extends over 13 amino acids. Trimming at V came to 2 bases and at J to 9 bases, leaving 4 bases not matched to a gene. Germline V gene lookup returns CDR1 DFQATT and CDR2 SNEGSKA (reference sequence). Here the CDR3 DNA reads TGCAGTGCTAGAAGGGACAGACCTTCACCCCTCCACTTT. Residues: CSARRDRPSPLHF.

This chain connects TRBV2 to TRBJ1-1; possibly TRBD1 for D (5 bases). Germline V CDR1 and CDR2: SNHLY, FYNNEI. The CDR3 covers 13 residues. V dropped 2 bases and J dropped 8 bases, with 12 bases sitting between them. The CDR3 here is CASSEIRQQEAFF. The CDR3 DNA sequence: TGTGCCAGCAGTGAAATCAGACAGCAAGAAGCTTTCTTT.

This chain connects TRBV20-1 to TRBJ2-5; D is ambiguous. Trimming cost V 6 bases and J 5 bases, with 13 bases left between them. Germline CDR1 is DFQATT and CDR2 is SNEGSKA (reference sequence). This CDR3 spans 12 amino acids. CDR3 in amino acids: CSAPTLGETQYF. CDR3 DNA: TGCAGTGCCCCCACGTTGGGGGAGACCCAGTACTTC.

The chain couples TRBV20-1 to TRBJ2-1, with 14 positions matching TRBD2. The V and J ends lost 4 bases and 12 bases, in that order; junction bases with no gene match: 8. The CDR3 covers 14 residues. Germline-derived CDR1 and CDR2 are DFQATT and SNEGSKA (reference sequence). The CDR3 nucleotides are TGCAGTGCTACTGGACTAGCGGGAGGAATAGGGCAGTTCTTC. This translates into CSATGLAGGIGQFF.

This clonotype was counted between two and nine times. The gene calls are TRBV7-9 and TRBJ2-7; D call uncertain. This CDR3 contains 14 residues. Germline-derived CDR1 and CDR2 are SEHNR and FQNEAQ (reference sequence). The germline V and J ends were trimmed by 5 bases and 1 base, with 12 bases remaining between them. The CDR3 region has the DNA TGTGCCAGCAGCCCTGCCGTCGGTTCCTACGAGCAGTACTTC. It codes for CASSPAVGSYEQYF.

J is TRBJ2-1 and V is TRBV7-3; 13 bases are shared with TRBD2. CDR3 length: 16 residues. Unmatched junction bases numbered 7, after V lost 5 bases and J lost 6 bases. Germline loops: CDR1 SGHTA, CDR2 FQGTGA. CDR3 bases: TGTGCCAGCAGCCTCAGGACTAGCGGGAGACTCAATGAGCAGTTCTTC. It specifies CASSLRTSGRLNEQFF.

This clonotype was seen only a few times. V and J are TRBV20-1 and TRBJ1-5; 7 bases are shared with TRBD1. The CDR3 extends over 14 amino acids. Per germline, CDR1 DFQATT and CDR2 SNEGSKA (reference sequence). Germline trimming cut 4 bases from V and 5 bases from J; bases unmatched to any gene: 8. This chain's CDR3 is CSAKAGGTYQPQHF. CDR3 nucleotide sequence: TGCAGTGCTAAGGCAGGGGGAACATATCAGCCCCAGCATTTT.

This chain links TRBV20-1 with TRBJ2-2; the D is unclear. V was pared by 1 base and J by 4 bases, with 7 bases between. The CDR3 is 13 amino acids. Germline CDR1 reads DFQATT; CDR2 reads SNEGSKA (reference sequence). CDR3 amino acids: CSARVRSTGELFF. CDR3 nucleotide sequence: TGCAGTGCTAGAGTTCGATCCACCGGGGAGCTGTTTTTT.

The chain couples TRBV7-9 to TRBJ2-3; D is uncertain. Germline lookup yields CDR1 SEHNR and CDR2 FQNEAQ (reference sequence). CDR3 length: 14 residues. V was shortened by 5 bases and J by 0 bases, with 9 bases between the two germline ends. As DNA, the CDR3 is TGTGCCAGCAGCCCCCTCCCTAGCACAGATACGCAGTATTTT. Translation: CASSPLPSTDTQYF.

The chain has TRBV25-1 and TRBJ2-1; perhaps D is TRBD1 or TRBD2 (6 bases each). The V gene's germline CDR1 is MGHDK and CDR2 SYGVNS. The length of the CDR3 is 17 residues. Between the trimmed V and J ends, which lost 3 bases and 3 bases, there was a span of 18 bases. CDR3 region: CASSDPSRGAGYNEQFF. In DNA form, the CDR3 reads TGTGCCAGCAGTGACCCTTCGAGGGGGGCCGGCTACAATGAGCAGTTCTTC.

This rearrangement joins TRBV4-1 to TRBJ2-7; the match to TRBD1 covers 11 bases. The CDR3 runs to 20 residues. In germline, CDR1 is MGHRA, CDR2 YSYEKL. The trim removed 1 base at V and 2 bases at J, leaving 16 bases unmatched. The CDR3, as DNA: TGCGCCAGCAGCCAAGTAGGACTGGACAGGGGGCGCGTTCGTCCCTACGAGCAGTACTTC. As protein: CASSQVGLDRGRVRPYEQYF.

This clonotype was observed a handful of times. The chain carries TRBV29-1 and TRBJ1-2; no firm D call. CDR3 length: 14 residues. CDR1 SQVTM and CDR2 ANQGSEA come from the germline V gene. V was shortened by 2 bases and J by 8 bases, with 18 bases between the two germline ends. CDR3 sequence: CSVETAVDMVGYTF. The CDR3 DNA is TGCAGCGTTGAAACCGCGGTGGATATGGTCGGCTACACCTTC.

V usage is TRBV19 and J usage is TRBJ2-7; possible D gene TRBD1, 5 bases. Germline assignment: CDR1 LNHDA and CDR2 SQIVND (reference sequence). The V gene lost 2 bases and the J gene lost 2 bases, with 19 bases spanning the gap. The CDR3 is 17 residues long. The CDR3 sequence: CASSISQGQGSAYEQYF. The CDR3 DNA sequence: TGTGCCAGTAGTATATCACAAGGGCAGGGAAGCGCCTACGAGCAGTACTTC.

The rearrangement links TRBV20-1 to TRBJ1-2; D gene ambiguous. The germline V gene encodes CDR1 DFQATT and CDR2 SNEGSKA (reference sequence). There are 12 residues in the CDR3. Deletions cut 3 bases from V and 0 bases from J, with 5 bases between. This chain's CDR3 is CSASGTNYGYTF. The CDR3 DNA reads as TGCAGTGCTAGTGGGACTAACTATGGCTACACCTTC.

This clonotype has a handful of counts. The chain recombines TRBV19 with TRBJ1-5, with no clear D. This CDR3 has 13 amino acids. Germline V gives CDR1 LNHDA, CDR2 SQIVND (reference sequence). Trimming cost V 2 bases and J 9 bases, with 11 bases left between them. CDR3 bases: TGTGCCAGTAGTATACGGCAGACACGGCCCCAGCATTTT. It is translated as CASSIRQTRPQHF.

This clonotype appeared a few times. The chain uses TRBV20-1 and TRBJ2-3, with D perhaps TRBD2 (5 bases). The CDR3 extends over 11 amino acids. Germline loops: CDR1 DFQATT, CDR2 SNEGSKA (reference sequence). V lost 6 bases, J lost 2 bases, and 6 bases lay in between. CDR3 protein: CSAGNTDTQYF. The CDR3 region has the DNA TGCAGTGCCGGGAACACAGATACGCAGTATTTT.

CDR3 bases: TGCAGCGTTGACCCGACTAGAAGGGGGACAGATACGCAGTATTTT. Translating gives CSVDPTRRGTDTQYF. The chain links TRBV29-1 to TRBJ2-3; D might be TRBD1 or TRBD2, each matching 6 bases. The CDR3 spans 15 residues. V was pared by 3 bases and J by 3 bases, with 16 bases between. From germline, CDR1 is SQVTM and CDR2 ANQGSEA.

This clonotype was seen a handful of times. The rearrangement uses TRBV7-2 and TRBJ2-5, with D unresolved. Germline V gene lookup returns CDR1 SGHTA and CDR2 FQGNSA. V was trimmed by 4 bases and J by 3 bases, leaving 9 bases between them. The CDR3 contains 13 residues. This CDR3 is CASSSRVEETQYF. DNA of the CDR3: TGTGCCAGCAGCTCCCGGGTGGAAGAGACCCAGTACTTC. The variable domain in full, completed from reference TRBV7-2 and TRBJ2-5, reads GAGVSQSPSNKVTEKGKDVELRCDPISGHTALYWYRQSLGQGLEFLIYFQGNSAPDKSGLPSDRFSAERTGGSVSTLTIQRTQQEDSAVYLCASSSRVEETQYFGPGTRLLVL.

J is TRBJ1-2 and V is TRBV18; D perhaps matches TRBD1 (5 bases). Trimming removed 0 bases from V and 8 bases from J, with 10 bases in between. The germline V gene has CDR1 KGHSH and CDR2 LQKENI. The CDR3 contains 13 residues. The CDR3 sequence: CASSPPGGEGYTF. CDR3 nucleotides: TGTGCCAGCTCACCACCGGGGGGGGAAGGCTACACCTTC.

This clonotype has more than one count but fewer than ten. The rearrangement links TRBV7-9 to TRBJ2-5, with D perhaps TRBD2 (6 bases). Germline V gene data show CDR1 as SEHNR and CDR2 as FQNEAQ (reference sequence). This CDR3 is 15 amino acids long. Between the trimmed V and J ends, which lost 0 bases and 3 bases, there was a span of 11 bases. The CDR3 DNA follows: TGTGCCAGCAGCTTAGCTAGGACGGGGGAAGAGACCCAGTACTTC. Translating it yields CASSLARTGEETQYF. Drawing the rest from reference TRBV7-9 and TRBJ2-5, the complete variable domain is DTGVSQNPRHKITKRGQNVTFRCDPISEHNRLYWYRQTLGQGPEFLTYFQNEAQLEKSRLLSDRFSAERPKGSFSTLEIQRTEQGDSAMYLCASSLARTGEETQYFGPGTRLLVL.

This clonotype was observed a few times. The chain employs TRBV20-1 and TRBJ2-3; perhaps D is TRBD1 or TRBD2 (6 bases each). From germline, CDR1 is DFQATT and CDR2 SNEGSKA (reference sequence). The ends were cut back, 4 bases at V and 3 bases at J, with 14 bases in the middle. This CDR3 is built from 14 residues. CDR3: CSAILGGRTDTQYF. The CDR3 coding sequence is TGCAGTGCTATTCTAGGGGGGCGTACAGATACGCAGTATTTT.

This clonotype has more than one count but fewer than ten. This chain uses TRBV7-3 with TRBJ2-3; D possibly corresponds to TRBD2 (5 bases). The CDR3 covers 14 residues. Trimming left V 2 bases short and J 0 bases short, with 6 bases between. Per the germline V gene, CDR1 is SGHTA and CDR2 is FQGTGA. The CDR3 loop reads CASSLERSTDTQYF. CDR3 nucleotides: TGTGCCAGCAGCTTAGAGCGGAGCACAGATACGCAGTATTTT.

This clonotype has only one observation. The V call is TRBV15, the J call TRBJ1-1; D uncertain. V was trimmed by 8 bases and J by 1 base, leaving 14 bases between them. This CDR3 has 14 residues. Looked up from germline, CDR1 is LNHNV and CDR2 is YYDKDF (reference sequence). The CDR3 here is CATGKRTGNTEAFF. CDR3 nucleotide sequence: TGTGCCACCGGGAAACGGACGGGGAACACTGAAGCTTTCTTT.

The CDR3 nucleotides are TGTGCCACCAGCAGAGACAGGGAGCATGAGCAGTTCTTC. Its protein is CATSRDREHEQFF. The chain has TRBV15 and TRBJ2-1; tentatively, D is TRBD1 or TRBD2 (5 bases each). This CDR3 has 13 amino acids. Germline values: CDR1 LNHNV, CDR2 YYDKDF (reference sequence). The V end lost 0 bases, the J end lost 8 bases, and 8 bases lay between the germline ends.

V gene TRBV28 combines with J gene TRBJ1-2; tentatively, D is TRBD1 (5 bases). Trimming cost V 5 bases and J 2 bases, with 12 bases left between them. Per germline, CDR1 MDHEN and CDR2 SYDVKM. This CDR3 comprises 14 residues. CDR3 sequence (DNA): TGTGCCAGCAGTCGCTCGGACACAAACTATGGCTACACCTTC. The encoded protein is CASSRSDTNYGYTF.

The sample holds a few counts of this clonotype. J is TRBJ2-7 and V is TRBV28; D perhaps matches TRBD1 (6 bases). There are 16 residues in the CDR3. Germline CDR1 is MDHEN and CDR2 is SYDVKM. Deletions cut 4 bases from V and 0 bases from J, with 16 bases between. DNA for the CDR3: TGTGCCAGCAGTTCCCCCGGGACAAGGTCCTCCTACGAGCAGTACTTC. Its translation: CASSSPGTRSSYEQYF.